This is a list of T cell receptor beta chains from one sample in a study of T cell responses to AZD1222 COVID-19 vaccine. TCRdb's table, derived via immunoSEQ multiplex PCR, lists solely in-frame clones and lacks some. The sample lists some 120,000 clones, approximately 93% occurring once. The sample here was peripheral blood, taken on day 0 of AZD1222 vaccination. The receptors come from an adult in good health. Each CDR3 is given with its conserved first and last residue. D genes are given only for firm matches. The size field is filled for only some rows; it gives once, few, many or a size class.

>NA|TRBV10-3|NA|TRBJ1-1
CAIGGPDSTEAFF
TGTGCCATCGGAGGACCGGACTCTACTGAAGCTTTCTTT
>NA|TRBV28|NA|TRBJ1-3
CASVRFSGNTIYF
TGTGCCAGCGTAAGGTTCTCTGGAAACACCATATATTTT
>NA|TRBV29-1|TRBD1|TRBJ2-3
CSVRTGSSTDTQYF
TGCAGCGTGCGGACAGGGAGTAGCACAGATACGCAGTATTTT
>NA|TRBV5-1|NA|TRBJ1-4
CASSLDGNEKLFF
TGCGCCAGCAGCCTAGATGGAAATGAAAAACTGTTTTTT
>NA|TRBV19|TRBD2|TRBJ2-3
CASSPGLATTDTQYF
TGTGCCAGTAGCCCCGGACTAGCGACCACAGATACGCAGTATTTT
>once|TRBV30|NA|TRBJ2-5
CAWSVRQGPQETQYF
TGTGCCTGGAGTGTACGGCAGGGGCCGCAAGAGACCCAGTACTTC
>once|TRBV27|NA|TRBJ1-1
CASSLYGVAADNTEAFF
TGTGCCAGCAGTTTATATGGGGTTGCGGCTGATAACACTGAAGCTTTCTTT
>NA|TRBV11-2|NA|TRBJ2-1
CASSFHNEQFF
TGTGCCAGCAGCTTTCACAATGAGCAGTTCTTC
>NA|TRBV11-2|NA|TRBJ1-1
CASSPMVGGMNTEAFF
TGTGCCAGCAGCCCTATGGTGGGTGGGATGAACACTGAAGCTTTCTTT
>NA|TRBV5-4|NA|TRBJ2-7
CASSPEGPREQYF
TGTGCCAGCAGCCCGGAGGGACCGAGGGAGCAGTACTTC
>NA|TRBV19|NA|TRBJ2-2
CASSPQRVTGELFF
TGTGCCAGTAGTCCCCAAAGAGTAACCGGGGAGCTGTTTTTT
>NA|TRBV30|TRBD1|TRBJ2-5
CAWSPGTGDYHQYF
TGTGCCTGGAGTCCCGGGACAGGAGATTATCATCAGTACTTC
>NA|TRBV11-2|TRBD2|TRBJ2-1
CASSSRLAGDGEQFF
TGTGCCAGCAGCTCGAGACTAGCGGGAGACGGGGAGCAGTTCTTC
>few|TRBV6-1|NA|TRBJ2-2
CASSEALGGEGGRELFF
TGTGCCAGCAGTGAAGCGCTTGGGGGAGAGGGTGGCAGGGAGCTGTTTTTT
>NA|TRBV12-3/TRBV12-4|NA|TRBJ2-7
CASRSPGGTEQYF
TGTGCCAGCAGATCCCCGGGCGGGACCGAGCAGTACTTC
>NA|TRBV6-5|TRBD2|TRBJ2-1
CASSFLAGGRNEQFF
TGTGCCAGCAGTTTCCTAGCGGGAGGGCGCAATGAGCAGTTCTTC
>NA|TRBV5-1|NA|TRBJ2-2
CASRPSGGSSGELFF
TGCGCCAGCAGACCAAGTGGAGGGAGTTCCGGGGAGCTGTTTTTT
>NA|TRBV7-9|NA|TRBJ1-2
CASSSGQWGYTF
TGTGCCAGCAGCTCAGGACAGTGGGGCTACACCTTC
>NA|TRBV4-2|TRBD2|TRBJ2-7
CASSQGLAGGHEQYF
TGTGCCAGCAGCCAAGGACTAGCGGGAGGCCACGAGCAGTACTTC
>NA|TRBV9|TRBD1|TRBJ1-2
CASSVVTGGGYTF
TGTGCCAGCAGCGTAGTGACAGGGGGTGGCTACACCTTC